The 26 T cell receptor beta chains below all came from one sample that was sequenced in a study of cytomegalovirus exposure and HLA in healthy donors. With 60 Vbeta and 13 Jbeta primers, the PCR was carried out. The table came from immunoSEQ multiplex PCR; TCRdb's copy has only in-frame clones and leaves some out. In the table there are fewer than 90,000 clones, 70% of which are singletons. Material for sequencing was PBMCs. The receptors were gathered from a woman in her forties or fifties in good health and CMV-seropositive.

The chain employs TRBV7-2 and TRBJ1-4, with TRBD1 matching 7 bases. The J segment lost 4 bases and the V segment lost 1 base, leaving 3 bases of the junction unmatched. The germline V gene encodes CDR1 SGHTA and CDR2 FQGNSA. The CDR3 is 15 amino acids. As DNA, the CDR3 is TGTGCCAGCAGCTTAGACAGGGGCGATAATGAAAAACTGTTTTTT. The encoded protein is CASSLDRGDNEKLFF. Filled out from reference TRBV7-2 and TRBJ1-4, the complete variable domain reads GAGVSQSPSNKVTEKGKDVELRCDPISGHTALYWYRQSLGQGLEFLIYFQGNSAPDKSGLPSDRFSAERTGGSVSTLTIQRTQQEDSAVYLCASSLDRGDNEKLFFGSGTQLSVL.

The V gene is TRBV18, the J gene TRBJ1-2; no clear D. Germline assignment: CDR1 KGHSH and CDR2 LQKENI. There are 16 residues in the CDR3. V was pared by 2 bases and J by 6 bases, with 19 bases between. CDR3 nucleotides: TGTGCCAGCTCACCAGTGCGGCGGACCGTACTAGATGGCTACACCTTC. Protein: CASSPVRRTVLDGYTF.

The chain joins TRBV7-9 to TRBJ1-1; 7 bases align to TRBD1. The CDR3 totals 15 residues. Germline-derived CDR1 and CDR2 are SEHNR and FQNEAQ (reference sequence). J lost 1 base, V lost 0 bases, and 2 bases had no gene match. This CDR3 is CASSLARTGNTEAFF. CDR3 in DNA: TGTGCCAGCAGCTTAGCCAGGACAGGGAACACTGAAGCTTTCTTT.

The chain employs TRBV4-3 and TRBJ1-1; 8 nucleotides agree with TRBD1. The V gene end was trimmed by 2 bases and the J gene end by 4 bases; junction bases not matched to a gene: 3. Germline-derived CDR1 and CDR2 are LGHNA and YSLEER. The CDR3 has 14 residues. CDR3 loop: CASSQFQGATEAFF. The CDR3 DNA follows: TGCGCCAGCAGCCAATTTCAGGGGGCCACTGAAGCTTTCTTT.

The chain has TRBV30 and TRBJ2-7, with 9 bases identical to TRBD2. V lost 2 bases, J lost 3 bases, and 26 bases stayed unmatched. The CDR3 is 21 amino acids. Germline V gives CDR1 GTSNPN, CDR2 SVGIG (reference sequence). CDR3 region: CAWSSPYTTRVAGDLVYEQYF. The DNA for the CDR3 is TGTGCCTGGAGTTCCCCTTATACAACCCGAGTAGCGGGAGACTTGGTCTACGAGCAGTACTTC.

This clone was counted a few times. The rearrangement uses TRBV27 and TRBJ2-7, with D possibly being TRBD1 (5 bases). This CDR3 has 16 amino acids. V lost 0 bases and J lost 3, with 15 bases in between. CDR1 is MNHEY and CDR2 is SMNVEV in the germline V gene (reference sequence). The CDR3 loop reads CASSLSVYRMGYEQYF. In nucleotides, the CDR3 is TGTGCCAGCAGTTTATCCGTTTACAGGATGGGCTACGAGCAGTACTTC.

In DNA, the CDR3 is TGTGCCAGCAGCGCGAGCGGGGGCACAGATACGCAGTATTTT. Translated, it gives CASSASGGTDTQYF. The chain employs TRBV11-3 and TRBJ2-3, with 7 bases identical to TRBD2. CDR1 SGHNT and CDR2 YENEEA come from the germline V gene. With V trimmed by 5 bases and J by 1 base, 3 bases remained unmatched. CDR3 length: 14 residues.

This clone was counted between two and nine times. The rearrangement uses TRBV11-2 and TRBJ2-2, with TRBD1 matching 8 bases. With 0 bases clipped from V and 8 bases from J, the junction kept 8 bases outside the gene matches. Germline CDR1 reads SGHAT; CDR2 reads FQNNGV. The CDR3 is 16 amino acids. For the CDR3, the DNA is TGTGCCAGCAGCTTAGAATATGGACAGGGTGCGGGGGAGCTGTTTTTT. This translates into CASSLEYGQGAGELFF.

V and J are TRBV28 and TRBJ1-1; 7 nucleotides agree with TRBD1. CDR1 and CDR2 (germline): MDHEN, SYDVKM. The CDR3 has 15 amino acids. V trimming: 2 bases; J trimming: 1 base; junction bases outside the gene matches: 4. The CDR3 is CASSLMGTENTEAFF. DNA of the CDR3: TGTGCCAGCAGTTTAATGGGGACAGAGAACACTGAAGCTTTCTTT.

The chain has TRBV10-1 and TRBJ2-7, with D tentatively TRBD1 (6 bases). The CDR3 covers 15 residues. CDR1 is WNHNN, CDR2 SYGVQD, per germline (reference sequence). Trimming pared 3 bases from V and 6 bases from J, leaving 18 bases between. In nucleotides, the CDR3 is TGCGCCAGCAGTGACTCACAGGGTGCTCTCGGCGAGCAGTACTTC. Translating gives CASSDSQGALGEQYF.

V is TRBV5-1 and J is TRBJ1-1, with D tentatively TRBD1 (5 bases). The length of the CDR3 is 13 residues. Germline CDR1 is SGHRS and CDR2 is YFSETQ. The V end was cut by 2 bases, the J end by 2 bases, with 7 bases between. CDR3 amino acids: CASSFQGNTEAFF. Here the CDR3 DNA reads TGCGCCAGCAGCTTCCAGGGCAACACTGAAGCTTTCTTT.

This rearrangement joins TRBV14 to TRBJ1-1, with 7 bases identical to TRBD1. The CDR3 contains 16 residues. Germline V gives CDR1 SGHDN, CDR2 FVKESK. V was pared by 4 bases and J by 1 base, with 9 bases of the junction left unmatched. The CDR3 sequence: CASSLYIGTANTEAFF. In DNA, the CDR3 is TGTGCCAGCAGCCTATACATTGGGACAGCGAACACTGAAGCTTTCTTT.

The count of this clone is one. This chain links TRBV10-1 with TRBJ2-3, with TRBD2 matching 14 bases. The CDR3 has 18 amino acids. Looked up from germline, CDR1 is WNHNN and CDR2 is SYGVQD (reference sequence). Trimming at V came to 3 bases and at J to 1 base, leaving 6 bases not matched to a gene. CDR3 sequence (DNA): TGCGCCAGCAGTGAAGGACTAGCGGGGGGCCTCGGCACAGATACGCAGTATTTT. Translated, it gives CASSEGLAGGLGTDTQYF.

The chain employs TRBV4-3 and TRBJ1-6; tentative D call: TRBD1 (5 bases). The CDR3 sequence is 17 residues long. V was clipped by 0 bases and J by 7 bases, with 16 bases between them. Per germline, CDR1 LGHNA and CDR2 YSLEER. CDR3 region: CASSQDQSQGPNSPLHF. The CDR3 DNA follows: TGCGCCAGCAGCCAAGATCAGTCCCAGGGTCCAAATTCACCCCTCCACTTT.

The chain recombines TRBV27 with TRBJ2-5; a weak D match, TRBD2 (6 bases). The DNA end is a closer match to TRBJ2-7, so the J assignment may be wrong. The CDR3 is made up of 13 amino acids. The germline gives CDR1 MNHEY, CDR2 SMNVEV (reference sequence). CDR3 region: CASSLSGGYEQYF. The DNA of the CDR3 is TGTGCCAGCAGTTTATCTGGAGGGTACGAGCAGTACTTC.

The V call is TRBV7-9, the J call TRBJ1-1; D not certain. V was clipped by 3 bases and J by 3 bases, with 8 bases between them. The CDR3 is 13 amino acids. The germline V gene encodes CDR1 SEHNR and CDR2 FQNEAQ (reference sequence). CDR3 loop: CASSFAEDTEAFF. CDR3 DNA sequence: TGTGCCAGCAGCTTCGCAGAAGACACTGAAGCTTTCTTT.

The J gene is TRBJ1-3, the V gene TRBV5-1; a weak D match, TRBD1 (5 bases). Germline loops: CDR1 SGHRS, CDR2 YFSETQ. CDR3 length equals 16 residues. Trimming removed 4 bases at V and 0 bases at J, with 14 bases between. The CDR3: CASSGAGTSSGNTIYF. The CDR3 DNA is TGCGCCAGCAGCGGCGCAGGGACTAGCTCTGGAAACACCATATATTTT.

V usage is TRBV7-9 and J usage is TRBJ2-3, with 7 bases aligning to TRBD1. Germline V gene lookup returns CDR1 SEHNR and CDR2 FQNEAQ (reference sequence). The CDR3 spans 19 residues. With 8 bases clipped from V and 2 bases from J, the junction kept 22 bases outside the gene matches. The CDR3 nucleotides read TGTGCCAGCGAGGACAGGACCGGGCGCGGCCTCGCCCCCACAGATACGCAGTATTTT. Its translation: CASEDRTGRGLAPTDTQYF.

V usage is TRBV10-3 and J usage is TRBJ2-1, with D possibly TRBD2 on 5 matching bases. The CDR3 contains 15 residues. Germline V gives CDR1 ENHRY, CDR2 SYGVKD. Trimming removed 0 bases from V and 6 bases from J, with 12 bases in between. This chain's CDR3 is CAISESVYRGNEQFF. The CDR3 DNA reads as TGTGCCATCAGTGAGTCTGTATACCGGGGCAATGAGCAGTTCTTC.

V gene TRBV7-9 combines with J gene TRBJ1-1; 8 bases are shared with TRBD1. CDR1 and CDR2 from the germline V gene are SEHNR and FQNEAQ (reference sequence). The CDR3 spans 16 residues. The V and J ends lost 2 bases and 4 bases, in that order; junction bases with no gene match: 9. The CDR3 sequence: CASSLSGGAKGTEAFF. DNA of the CDR3: TGTGCCAGCAGCTTATCAGGGGGCGCAAAAGGCACTGAAGCTTTCTTT.

In nucleotides, the CDR3 is TGCGCCACCAGCCTAGGGGCCTATAATTCACCCCTCCACTTT. Translation gives CATSLGAYNSPLHF. The rearrangement uses TRBV10-2 and TRBJ1-6; D is possibly TRBD1 (5 bases). Germline V CDR1 and CDR2: WSHSY, SAAADI. CDR3 length: 14 amino acids. V lost 10 bases and J lost 2, with 12 bases in between.

The chain uses TRBV30 and TRBJ1-2; the D gene is possibly TRBD1 (6 bases). The CDR3 spans 11 residues. V was clipped by 0 bases and J by 7 bases, with 6 bases between them. CDR1 and CDR2 (germline): GTSNPN, SVGIG (reference sequence). Here the CDR3 reads CAWSVQGGYTF. Written as DNA, the CDR3 is TGTGCCTGGAGTGTACAGGGTGGCTACACCTTC. Filled out from reference TRBV30 and TRBJ1-2, the complete variable domain reads SQTIHQWPATLVQPVGSPLSLECTVEGTSNPNLYWYRQAAGRGLQLLFYSVGIGQISSEVPQNLSASRPQDRQFILSSKKLLLSDSGFYLCAWSVQGGYTFGSGTRLTVV.

The chain has TRBV6-5 and TRBJ1-2, with D uncertain. This CDR3 is 13 amino acids long. V lost 0 bases, J lost 7 bases, and 9 bases lay in between. Germline V gene sequence: CDR1 MNHEY, CDR2 SVGAGI. CDR3: CASSYSRVAGYTF. For the CDR3, the DNA is TGTGCCAGCAGTTACTCGAGGGTGGCTGGCTACACCTTC.

In this sample, this clone turned up once. This sequence joins TRBV15 and TRBJ2-5; 13 bases are shared with TRBD2. The CDR3 sequence is 16 residues long. Trimming removed 3 bases from V and 2 bases from J; junction bases left unmatched: 3. CDR1 and CDR2 (germline): LNHNV, YYDKDF (reference sequence). The CDR3 spells CATSRGTSGDQETQYF. CDR3 in DNA: TGTGCCACCAGCAGGGGGACTAGCGGGGATCAAGAGACCCAGTACTTC. Based on the CDR3 plus reference TRBV15 and TRBJ2-5, the full variable domain is DAMVIQNPRYQVTQFGKPVTLSCSQTLNHNVMYWYQQKSSQAPKLLFHYYDKDFNNEADTPDNFQSRRPNTSFCFLDIRSPGLGDTAMYLCATSRGTSGDQETQYFGPGTRLLVL.

This clone occurred a few times. V gene TRBV5-8 combines with J gene TRBJ2-5; TRBD2 aligns across 12 bases. Germline V gene data show CDR1 as SGHTS and CDR2 as YDEGEE. The V segment lost 3 bases and the J segment 4 bases; nucleotides outside the gene matches: 4. The length of the CDR3 is 15 residues. The CDR3 coding sequence is TGTGCCAGCAGCTCTTGGACTAGCGGGACAGAGACCCAGTACTTC. Its protein is CASSSWTSGTETQYF.

V is TRBV27 and J is TRBJ2-7; 10 bases line up with TRBD1. The CDR3 sequence is 13 residues long. Germline CDR1 and CDR2: MNHEY and SMNVEV (reference sequence). After removal of 6 bases from V and 5 bases from J, the junction contained 4 bases not matched to a gene. In DNA form, the CDR3 reads TGTGCCAGCAGAACGACAGGGGGCCACGAGCAGTACTTC. Residues: CASRTTGGHEQYF.